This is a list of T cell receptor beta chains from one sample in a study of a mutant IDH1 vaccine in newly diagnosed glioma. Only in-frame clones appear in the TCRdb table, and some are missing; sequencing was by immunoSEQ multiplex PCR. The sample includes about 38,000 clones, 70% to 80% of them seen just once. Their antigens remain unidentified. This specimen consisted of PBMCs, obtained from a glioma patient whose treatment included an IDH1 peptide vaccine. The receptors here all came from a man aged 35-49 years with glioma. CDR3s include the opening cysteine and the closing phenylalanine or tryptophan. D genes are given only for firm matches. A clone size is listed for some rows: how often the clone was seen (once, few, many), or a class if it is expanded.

cdr3_nt: TGCGCCAGCAGCTTGGTTCCGGGGGTCTCCTACGAGCAGTACTTC
cdr3_aa: CASSLVPGVSYEQYF
d_call: NA
j_call: TRBJ2-7
v_call: TRBV5-1
clone_size: few

cdr3_nt: TGTGCCAGCAGTGCGGGACAGGGGAGGACTGAAGCTTTCTTT
cdr3_aa: CASSAGQGRTEAFF
d_call: TRBD1
j_call: TRBJ1-1
v_call: TRBV6-1
clone_size: NA

cdr3_nt: TGCGCCAGCAGCCAAGATTCGCTAGCGGGGGCAGATACGCAGTATTTT
cdr3_aa: CASSQDSLAGADTQYF
d_call: TRBD2
j_call: TRBJ2-3
v_call: TRBV4-1
clone_size: NA

cdr3_nt: TGTGCCAGCAGTGAAGGAGCGACAGGGGGTTATAAAAAACTGTTTTTT
cdr3_aa: CASSEGATGGYKKLFF
d_call: TRBD1
j_call: TRBJ1-4
v_call: TRBV6-1
clone_size: NA

cdr3_nt: TGTGCCAGTAGTATCAACGGGGGGCGAGAGACCCAGTACTTC
cdr3_aa: CASSINGGRETQYF
d_call: NA
j_call: TRBJ2-5
v_call: TRBV19
clone_size: NA

cdr3_nt: TGTGCCAGTAGTACGCCTAGCCCCTACGAGCAGTACTTC
cdr3_aa: CASSTPSPYEQYF
d_call: NA
j_call: TRBJ2-7
v_call: TRBV19
clone_size: NA

cdr3_nt: TGCGCCAGCAGCTTGGTACGCACAGATACGCAGTATTTT
cdr3_aa: CASSLVRTDTQYF
d_call: NA
j_call: TRBJ2-3
v_call: TRBV5-1
clone_size: NA

cdr3_nt: TGTGCCAGCAGTGAACTGGGACTAGCGGGGGGAATAGCCAAAAACATTCAGTACTTC
cdr3_aa: CASSELGLAGGIAKNIQYF
d_call: TRBD2
j_call: TRBJ2-4
v_call: TRBV6-1
clone_size: once

cdr3_nt: TGTGCCAGCACGCCTAATCTCAGTGGCTACACCTTC
cdr3_aa: CASTPNLSGYTF
d_call: NA
j_call: TRBJ1-2
v_call: TRBV2
clone_size: NA

cdr3_nt: TGTGCCAGCAGCCTTGGGATGGGGGTTATACCCCTCCACTTT
cdr3_aa: CASSLGMGVIPLHF
d_call: NA
j_call: TRBJ1-6
v_call: TRBV7-9
clone_size: NA

cdr3_nt: TGCAGCGCAATCGGGTTGGGGCGAGAGACCCAGTACTTC
cdr3_aa: CSAIGLGRETQYF
d_call: NA
j_call: TRBJ2-5
v_call: TRBV29-1
clone_size: NA

cdr3_nt: TGTGCCAGCAGGAGGACTAGCGGGGGGACCGGGGAGCTGTTTTTT
cdr3_aa: CASRRTSGGTGELFF
d_call: TRBD2
j_call: TRBJ2-2
v_call: TRBV2
clone_size: NA

cdr3_nt: TGTGCCAGCAGTGAAGCCAGGCCTATTCATAATTCACCCCTCCACTTT
cdr3_aa: CASSEARPIHNSPLHF
d_call: NA
j_call: TRBJ1-6
v_call: TRBV2
clone_size: NA

cdr3_nt: TGCGCCAGCAGCTTGGGACAGGGAGGAAACACCATATATTTT
cdr3_aa: CASSLGQGGNTIYF
d_call: TRBD1
j_call: TRBJ1-3
v_call: TRBV5-1
clone_size: NA

cdr3_nt: TGTGCCAGTAGGGCCGGGACTAGCTTCCCCGGGGAGCTGTTTTTT
cdr3_aa: CASRAGTSFPGELFF
d_call: TRBD2
j_call: TRBJ2-2
v_call: TRBV19
clone_size: NA

cdr3_nt: TGTGCCTGTGGCAGGGACTATAGGAGTGAGCAGTTCTTC
cdr3_aa: CACGRDYRSEQFF
d_call: TRBD2
j_call: TRBJ2-1
v_call: TRBV30
clone_size: NA

cdr3_nt: TGTGCCAGCAATCCCCCACAGGGAGCGTATGGCTACACCTTC
cdr3_aa: CASNPPQGAYGYTF
d_call: NA
j_call: TRBJ1-2
v_call: TRBV2
clone_size: NA

cdr3_nt: TGTGCCAGCAGTTACCGGACAGCGGACACCGGGGAGCTGTTTTTT
cdr3_aa: CASSYRTADTGELFF
d_call: NA
j_call: TRBJ2-2
v_call: TRBV6-6
clone_size: NA

cdr3_nt: TGTGCCAGCAGCAACAGAAATGAAAAACTGTTTTTT
cdr3_aa: CASSNRNEKLFF
d_call: NA
j_call: TRBJ1-4
v_call: TRBV7-9
clone_size: NA

cdr3_nt: TGCAGCGTTGAAGAAAAGGGCGCAGGGCTCTCCTACGAGCAGTACTTC
cdr3_aa: CSVEEKGAGLSYEQYF
d_call: NA
j_call: TRBJ2-7
v_call: TRBV29-1
clone_size: once

cdr3_nt: TGTGCCTGGAGAGGGCAGGGCCAAGAGACCCAGTACTTC
cdr3_aa: CAWRGQGQETQYF
d_call: NA
j_call: TRBJ2-5
v_call: TRBV30
clone_size: NA

cdr3_nt: TGCGCCAGCAGCGCGCGTAGCGGGGCAGCGGAGCAGTACTTC
cdr3_aa: CASSARSGAAEQYF
d_call: TRBD2
j_call: TRBJ2-7
v_call: TRBV5-1
clone_size: NA

cdr3_nt: TGTGCCTCAAATCTAGTGGGGACTGAAGCTTTCTTT
cdr3_aa: CASNLVGTEAFF
d_call: NA
j_call: TRBJ1-1
v_call: TRBV30
clone_size: NA

cdr3_nt: TGCGCCAGCAGCTTGGTTCCCCAGGGGGCGGACACCGGGGAGCTGTTTTTT
cdr3_aa: CASSLVPQGADTGELFF
d_call: TRBD1
j_call: TRBJ2-2
v_call: TRBV5-1
clone_size: NA